This note documents a single TCR beta chain sequence. In assigning cohorts, the study relied on participant-reported clinical history. Assay used: immunoSEQ multiplex PCR; TCRdb lists only in-frame clones, some missing. The sample contains just over 300,000 clones, 89% of which appear only once. The data are from a study of blood T cell repertoires in COVID-19. Study context: Spain, Italy and the United States supplied samples that represented acute and convalescent COVID-19.

Material: PBMCs or T cells enriched from blood (not recorded which). This sequence was found in a woman between 40 and 55 years old who had recovered from COVID-19.

Written as DNA, the CDR3 is TGCGCCAGCAGCTTGATTAGCGGGGCCTACGAGCAGTACTTC. It codes for CASSLISGAYEQYF. The chain has TRBV5-1 and TRBJ2-7, with 8 bases that match TRBD2. CDR1 SGHRS and CDR2 YFSETQ come from the germline V gene. The J segment lost 2 bases and the V segment lost 1 base, leaving 2 bases of the junction unmatched. This CDR3 region has 14 residues.